This TCR beta chain came from a study of CD8 T cells in ankylosing spondylitis. General study findings and limits: Seemingly distinctive of ankylosing spondylitis blood was a TCR beta motif formed by eight highly homologous variants. Significant enrichment of disease-linked clones was reportedly seen in matched ankylosing spondylitis synovial fluid.

Note on this clonotype: What it binds is not known.

The junction had 8 bases not matched to a gene; V was cut back by 3 bases and J by 1 base. Germline V gene sequence: CDR1 WSHSY, CDR2 SAAADI. The length of the CDR3 is 17 residues. TCRdb used MiXCR to reprocess the 5' RACE reads, holding one entry per CDR3 protein. The table records some 450,000 distinct CDR3 sequences, roughly a sixth of them present only once. This chain connects TRBV10-2 to TRBJ2-2; 7 positions agree with TRBD2. The origin of this receptor is a male donor with ankylosing spondylitis. The source material was blood, either unsorted or a sorted T cell fraction (not recorded which). CDR3 protein: CASSERGEGLNTGELFF. CDR3 sequence (DNA): TGCGCCAGCAGTGAACGGGGGGAGGGTTTGAACACCGGGGAGCTGTTTTTT.